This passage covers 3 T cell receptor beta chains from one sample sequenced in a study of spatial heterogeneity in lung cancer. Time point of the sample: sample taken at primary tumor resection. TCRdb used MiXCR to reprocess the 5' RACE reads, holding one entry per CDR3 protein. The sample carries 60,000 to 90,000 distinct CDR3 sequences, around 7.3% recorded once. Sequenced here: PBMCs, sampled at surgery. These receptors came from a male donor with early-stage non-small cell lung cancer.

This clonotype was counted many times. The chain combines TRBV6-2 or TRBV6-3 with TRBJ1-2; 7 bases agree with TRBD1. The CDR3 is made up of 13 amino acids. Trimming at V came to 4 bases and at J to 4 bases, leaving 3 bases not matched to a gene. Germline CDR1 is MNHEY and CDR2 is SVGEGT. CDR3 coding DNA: TGTGCCAGCAGTTGGGACAGTTCCTATGGCTACACCTTC. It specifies CASSWDSSYGYTF.

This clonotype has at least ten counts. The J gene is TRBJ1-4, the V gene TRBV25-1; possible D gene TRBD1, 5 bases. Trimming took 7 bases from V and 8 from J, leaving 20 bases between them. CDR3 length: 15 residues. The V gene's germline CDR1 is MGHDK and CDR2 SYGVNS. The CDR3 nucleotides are TGTGCCAGCACACCCCGCGGGGTTAGGGGCGAAAAACTGTTTTTT. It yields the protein CASTPRGVRGEKLFF.

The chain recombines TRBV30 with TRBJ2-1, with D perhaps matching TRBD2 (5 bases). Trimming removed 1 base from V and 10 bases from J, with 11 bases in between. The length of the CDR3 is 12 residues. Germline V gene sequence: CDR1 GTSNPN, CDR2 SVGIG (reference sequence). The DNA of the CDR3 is TGTGCCTGGAGTGCCCAAGCGGTGGAGCAGTTCTTC. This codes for CAWSAQAVEQFF.